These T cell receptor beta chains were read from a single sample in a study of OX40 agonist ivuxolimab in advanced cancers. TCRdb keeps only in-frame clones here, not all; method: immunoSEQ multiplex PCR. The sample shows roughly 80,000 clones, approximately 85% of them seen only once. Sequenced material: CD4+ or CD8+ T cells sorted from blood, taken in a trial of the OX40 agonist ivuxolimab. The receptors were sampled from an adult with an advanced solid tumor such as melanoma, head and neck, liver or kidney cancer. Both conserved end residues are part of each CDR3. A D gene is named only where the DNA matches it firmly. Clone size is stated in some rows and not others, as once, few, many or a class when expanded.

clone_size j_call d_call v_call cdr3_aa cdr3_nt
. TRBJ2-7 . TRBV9 CASPPHEQYF TGTGCCAGCCCCCCCCACGAGCAGTACTTC
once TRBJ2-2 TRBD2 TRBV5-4 CASSPRTGLAGNTGELFF TGTGCCAGCAGCCCCCGTACTGGACTAGCGGGGAACACCGGGGAGCTGTTTTTT
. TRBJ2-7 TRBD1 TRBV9 CASSTTGQGEFYEQYF TGTGCCAGCAGCACCACTGGACAGGGGGAATTCTACGAGCAGTACTTC
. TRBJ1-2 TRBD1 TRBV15 CATSKSSGTAANYGYTF TGTGCCACCAGCAAATCGTCCGGGACAGCTGCTAATTATGGCTACACCTTC
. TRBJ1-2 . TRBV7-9 CASSFGQTSYGYTF TGTGCCAGCAGCTTTGGCCAAACTAGCTATGGCTACACCTTC
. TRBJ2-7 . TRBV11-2 CASRPRGRGPLVSYEQYF TGTGCCAGCAGGCCTAGAGGCAGGGGACCCCTTGTCTCCTACGAGCAGTACTTC
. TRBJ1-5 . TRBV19 CASSPMTGPAEQPQHF TGTGCCAGTAGCCCGATGACAGGCCCGGCGGAGCAGCCCCAGCATTTT
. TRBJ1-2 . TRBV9 CASTHGALNYGYTF TGTGCCAGCACCCACGGGGCCTTAAACTATGGCTACACCTTC
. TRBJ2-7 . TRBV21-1 CASSLGQGYEQYF TGTGCCAGCAGCTTGGGACAGGGCTACGAGCAGTACTTC
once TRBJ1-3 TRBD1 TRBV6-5 CASSYSGQGNTIYF TGTGCCAGCAGTTACTCCGGACAGGGGAACACCATATATTTT
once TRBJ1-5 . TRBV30 CAWTPRGLYSNQPQHF TGTGCCTGGACCCCCCGGGGCCTGTATAGCAATCAGCCCCAGCATTTT
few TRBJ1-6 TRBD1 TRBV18 CASSLDRGEAPLHF TGTGCCAGCTCACTGGACAGGGGAGAGGCACCCCTCCACTTT
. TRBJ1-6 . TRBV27 CASSPWAPNSPLHF TGTGCCAGCAGCCCTTGGGCCCCAAATTCACCCCTCCACTTT
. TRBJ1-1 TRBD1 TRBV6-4 CASSDTDRATEAFF TGTGCCAGCAGTGACACGGACAGGGCCACTGAAGCTTTCTTT
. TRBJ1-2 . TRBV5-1 CASSLADGGVNGYTF TGCGCCAGCAGCTTGGCCGATGGTGGGGTGAATGGCTACACCTTC
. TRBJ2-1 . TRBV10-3 CAISESNRAVDNEQFF TGTGCCATCAGTGAATCTAACCGAGCAGTTGACAATGAGCAGTTCTTC
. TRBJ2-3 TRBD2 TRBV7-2 CASSLRTSGLTDTQYF TGTGCCAGCAGCCTGCGGACTAGCGGGTTGACAGATACGCAGTATTTT
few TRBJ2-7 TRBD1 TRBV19 CASSNGDSLYEQYF TGTGCCAGTAGTAATGGGGACAGCCTCTACGAGCAGTACTTC
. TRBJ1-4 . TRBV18 CASSPSLDATNEKLFF TGTGCCAGCTCACCGTCCCTGGATGCAACTAATGAAAAACTGTTTTTT
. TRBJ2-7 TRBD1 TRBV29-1 CSVKGGQGASYEQYF TGCAGCGTTAAGGGGGGACAGGGGGCTTCCTACGAGCAGTACTTC
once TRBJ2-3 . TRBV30 CAWSVFGTDTQYF TGTGCCTGGAGTGTATTTGGCACAGATACGCAGTATTTT
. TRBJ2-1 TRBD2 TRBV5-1 CASNQAGAAINEQFF TGCGCCAGCAATCAAGCGGGGGCGGCCATCAATGAGCAGTTCTTC